These T cell receptor beta chains were read from a single sample in a study of blood T cell repertoires in COVID-19. The table came from immunoSEQ multiplex PCR; TCRdb's copy has only in-frame clones and leaves some out. This table holds 1,500 to 2,000 clones, 69% found once. The sample taken for sequencing was peripheral blood. All receptors come from a man aged 70 or older with active COVID-19. CDR3s include the opening cysteine and the closing phenylalanine or tryptophan. The D gene is left open where the match is weak. Expanded clones are given a class, and other clones once, few, many or no size at all.

>few|TRBJ2-1|TRBV9|TRBD2
CASQGLAGNEQFF
TGTGCCAGCCAAGGACTAGCGGGTAATGAGCAGTTCTTC
>few|TRBJ2-7|TRBV9|TRBD1
CASSGQGAYEQYF
TGTGCCAGCAGCGGACAGGGGGCCTACGAGCAGTACTTC
>once|TRBJ1-2|TRBV7-9|TRBD1
CASSRGTGKDGYTF
TGTGCCAGCAGCCGCGGGACAGGCAAGGATGGCTACACCTTC
>medium-sized|TRBJ2-4|TRBV27|.
CASSLGQMNIQYF
TGTGCCAGCAGTTTAGGCCAGATGAACATTCAGTACTTC
>.|TRBJ2-6|TRBV7-6|TRBD1
CASSLTGGGSGANVLTF
TGTGCCAGCAGCCTGACAGGGGGAGGCTCTGGGGCCAACGTCCTGACTTTC
>large|TRBJ1-1|TRBV18|.
CASSPPDETGWENTEAFF
TGTGCCAGCTCCCCTCCCGATGAGACAGGCTGGGAGAACACTGAAGCTTTCTTT
>.|TRBJ2-7|TRBV6-1|.
CASSDRGYEQYF
TGTGCCAGCAGTGATAGAGGCTACGAGCAGTACTTC
>.|TRBJ1-2|TRBV7-2|.
CASSENAGAAPAYTF
TGTGCCAGCAGCGAAAACGCGGGTGCTGCTCCCGCCTACACCTTC
>.|TRBJ1-2|TRBV6-5|TRBD1
CASSPGGGNYGYTF
TGTGCCAGCAGTCCAGGGGGTGGGAACTATGGCTACACCTTC
>.|TRBJ1-5|TRBV2|.
CASSEGAPDRIPKLNQPQHF
TGTGCCAGCAGTGAGGGGGCACCAGACAGAATACCTAAATTAAATCAGCCCCAGCATTTT
>few|TRBJ2-1|TRBV5-4|TRBD1
CASSLGTFAGTGVWNEQFF
TGTGCCAGCAGCTTGGGGACTTTCGCCGGGACAGGGGTCTGGAATGAGCAGTTCTTC
>large|TRBJ2-7|TRBV2|TRBD2
CASSESGGVTYEQYF
TGTGCCAGCAGTGAAAGCGGGGGGGTTACCTACGAGCAGTACTTC
>once|TRBJ2-1|TRBV7-9|.
CASSLVRYNEQFF
TGTGCCAGCAGCTTAGTCCGTTACAATGAGCAGTTCTTC
>few|TRBJ1-6|TRBV7-6|TRBD1
CASTPGGQKNSPLHF
TGTGCCAGCACCCCAGGGGGACAGAAAAATTCACCCCTCCACTTT
>medium-sized|TRBJ2-5|TRBV14|.
CASSQDGYQETQYF
TGTGCCAGCAGCCAAGACGGGTATCAAGAGACCCAGTACTTC
>.|TRBJ2-7|TRBV7-8|TRBD1
CASSSYRGAGQGEQYF
TGTGCCAGCAGCTCCTATCGTGGAGCGGGACAGGGCGAGCAGTACTTC
>.|TRBJ2-3|TRBV4-1|TRBD1
CASSPYRGGTDTQYF
TGCGCCAGCAGCCCGTACAGGGGCGGCACAGATACGCAGTATTTT
>few|TRBJ1-1|TRBV5-1|TRBD1
CASTGQGMNTEAFF
TGCGCCAGCACGGGACAGGGGATGAACACTGAAGCTTTCTTT
>.|TRBJ2-7|TRBV7-9|TRBD2
CASSSGGNAYEQYF
TGTGCCAGCAGCAGCGGGGGGAACGCATACGAGCAGTACTTC
>.|TRBJ1-6|TRBV18|.
CASSPDSSDGSPLHF
TGTGCCAGCTCACCAGACAGCTCGGATGGGTCACCCCTCCACTTT
>.|TRBJ2-4|TRBV11-1|TRBD2
CASSLTTSALRHIQYF
TGTGCCAGCAGCTTAACGACTAGCGCGCTCAGACACATTCAGTACTTC
>.|TRBJ2-3|TRBV5-4|TRBD2
CASSPGGATDTQYF
TGTGCCAGCAGCCCGGGAGGTGCGACAGATACGCAGTATTTT
>.|TRBJ2-1|TRBV14|.
CASSQDLGGAYNEQFF
TGTGCCAGCAGCCAAGATTTAGGGGGGGCCTACAATGAGCAGTTCTTC
>.|TRBJ2-5|TRBV12-5|.
CASGSTPRVETQYF
TGTGCTAGTGGTTCCACGCCCAGGGTAGAGACCCAGTACTTC
>.|TRBJ2-2|TRBV30|.
CAWSRDSSTGELFF
TGTGCCTGGAGTAGGGACTCATCGACCGGGGAGCTGTTTTTT
>.|TRBJ2-6|TRBV5-1|TRBD1
CASSLAGTGVSGANVLTF
TGCGCCAGCAGCTTGGCGGGGACAGGGGTCTCTGGGGCCAACGTCCTGACTTTC
>.|TRBJ2-7|TRBV10-3|TRBD1
CAISGRQGEAEQYF
TGTGCCATCAGTGGACGACAGGGTGAGGCCGAGCAGTACTTC
>.|TRBJ2-7|TRBV5-1|.
CASSRDSTYEQYF
TGCGCCAGCAGTAGAGACAGCACTTACGAGCAGTACTTC
>few|TRBJ2-5|TRBV7-3|.
CASSLVQNQETQYF
TGTGCCAGCAGCTTGGTACAGAACCAAGAGACCCAGTACTTC
>large|TRBJ1-2|TRBV7-9|.
CASSPGGSAYGYTF
TGTGCCAGCAGCCCCGGGGGATCGGCTTATGGCTACACCTTC
>.|TRBJ1-2|TRBV6-5|.
CASRAPKRSNYGYTF
TGTGCCAGCAGGGCCCCGAAGCGCAGTAACTATGGCTACACCTTC
>.|TRBJ2-2|TRBV30|TRBD2
CASRLAANTGELFF
TGTGCCTCGAGACTAGCGGCGAACACCGGGGAGCTGTTTTTT
>.|TRBJ2-4|TRBV27|TRBD1
CASSLGIGTVVYIQYF
TGTGCCAGCAGTTTAGGAATAGGGACAGTGGTATACATTCAGTACTTC
>.|TRBJ1-1|TRBV18|.
CASSPPGGLNTEAFF
TGTGCCAGCTCACCACCGGGGGGGCTGAACACTGAAGCTTTCTTT